This T cell receptor beta chain was recovered during a study of shared clonotypes between healthy human individuals. Several immunoSEQ plates received, in even portions, the genomic DNA of each subset. TCRdb keeps only in-frame clones here, not all; method: immunoSEQ multiplex PCR. The sample holds more than 550,000 clones; 72% are singletons and the top ten take over 1.5%. Trimming removed 3 bases at V and 1 base at J, with 6 bases between. Germline CDR1 and CDR2: SGHTA and FQGTGA. The CDR3 has 14 residues. The sequence came from a woman aged 25-40 years in good health. Input material: memory CD4+ T cells sorted from blood. Subset meaning: CD45RA-negative fraction. The J gene is TRBJ2-2, the V gene TRBV7-3; maybe TRBD1 (6 bases). This CDR3 reads CASSLDRNTGELFF. CDR3 coding DNA: TGTGCCAGCAGCTTGGACAGGAACACCGGGGAGCTGTTTTTT.